Listed here are 25 T cell receptor beta chains from one sample, sequenced in a study of tumor-infiltrating lymphocytes in primary liver carcinoma. A constant-region primer primed TCR beta cDNA synthesis from roughly 500 ng of total RNA. Modified slightly, ARM-PCR produced TCR beta libraries over three nested multiplex PCR rounds. It was with TRBV1-TRBV30 forward primers and a C-beta reverse primer that the first two PCR rounds were run, at approximately 10 cycles each. In TCRdb, the multiplex PCR reads were re-called with MiXCR into one record per CDR3 protein. Of fewer than 400,000 distinct CDR3 sequences in the sample, approximately 60% were seen once. Germline DNA was also extracted, and blood RNA was taken from unsorted whole blood. The material sequenced was peripheral blood. The receptor source for this set is a man aged 35 to 55 with primary liver carcinoma and hepatitis B virus infection.

To note about this clonotype: In this CDR3 the conserved last residue, phenylalanine or tryptophan, is missing, so a read error is likely. V is TRBV12-3 or TRBV12-4 and J is TRBJ2-1; D might be TRBD1 or TRBD2, each matching 5 bases. V lost 11 bases and J lost 13, with 30 bases in between. This CDR3 is 15 amino acids long. The CDR3 sequence: CAGTLGIGALGGQFL. In DNA form, the CDR3 reads TGTGCCGGCACCCTAGGGATCGGGGCCCTGGGCGGACAGTTCTTA.

Regarding this clonotype: This clone may be a read error of a much larger clone one base away. The chain recombines TRBV6-6 with TRBJ1-2; 7 nucleotides line up with TRBD1. V lost 10 bases, J lost 6 bases, and 11 bases stayed unmatched. CDR1 and CDR2 from the germline V gene are MNHNY and SVGAGI (reference sequence). CDR3 length: 13 residues. CDR3 region: CAITMGQSNGYTF. The DNA of the CDR3 is TGTGCCATCACGATGGGACAGTCAAATGGCTACACCTTC.

V is TRBV5-4 and J is TRBJ2-7; 7 bases align to TRBD2. This CDR3 region has 14 residues. V was pared by 4 bases and J by 2 bases, with 6 bases of the junction left unmatched. The germline gives CDR1 SGHNT, CDR2 YYREEE (reference sequence). This CDR3 reads CASSPSSGPYEQYF. CDR3 coding DNA: TGTGCCAGCAGCCCATCTAGCGGCCCCTACGAGCAGTACTTC.

Concerning this clonotype itself: A much larger clone differs from this one at a single base, so this may be a read error. The V call is TRBV4-2, the J call TRBJ1-1; no reliable D call. Germline CDR1 and CDR2: LGHNA and YNFKEQ. The CDR3 has 14 residues. The DNA of the CDR3 is TGTGCCAGCAGCCAAGATACCTTGAACACTGAAACTTTCTTT. Translating gives CASSQDTLNTETFF.

This clonotype was observed a single time. This chain connects TRBV11-2 to TRBJ2-1; TRBD2 aligns across 8 bases. V was pared by 4 bases and J by 6 bases, with 8 bases of the junction left unmatched. Germline V lookup: CDR1 SGHAT, CDR2 FQNNGV. This CDR3 has 15 amino acids. CDR3 sequence (DNA): TGTGCCAGCAGCTCCCGGGGGGGAGGGGGCAATGAGCAGTTCTTC. As protein: CASSSRGGGGNEQFF.

About this clonotype: This may come from a read error, since a much larger clone is one base off. The chain combines TRBV12-3 or TRBV12-4 with TRBJ2-7, with 14 bases fitting TRBD2. The CDR3 is 14 residues long. Unmatched junction bases numbered 7, after V lost 11 bases and J lost 4 bases. In DNA, the CDR3 is TGTGCCTGCACCCGGACTAGCGGGAGGTACGAGCAGTACTTC. It is translated as CACTRTSGRYEQYF.

For this clonotype: A junction boundary mismatches the germline segment, possibly from a read error. The V call is TRBV11-2, the J call TRBJ2-3; TRBD2 aligns across 13 bases. CDR1 and CDR2 (germline): SGHAT, FQNNGV. The CDR3 totals 17 residues. The CDR3 DNA is TGTGTCAGCAGCCAAGGACTAGCGGGAGCCGAGCAGTGGACGCAGTATTTC. Translating it yields CVSSQGLAGAEQWTQYF.

Concerning this clonotype itself: A much more abundant neighbour one base away suggests this may be a read error. The rearrangement joins TRBV6-1 to TRBJ1-1, with D perhaps matching TRBD1 (5 bases). The V and J ends lost 3 bases and 4 bases respectively, with 9 bases between them. The CDR3 has 13 amino acids. Germline V lookup: CDR1 MNHNS, CDR2 SASEGT. The CDR3 spells CASSDGGSTEAFF. The CDR3 region has the DNA TGTGCCAGCAGTGATGGGGGGAGCACTGAAGCTTTCTTT.

A remark on this clonotype: A clone one base away is much larger, so this may be a read error. This chain links TRBV29-1 with TRBJ2-7, with D perhaps TRBD2 (5 bases). Germline-derived CDR1 and CDR2 are SQVTM and ANQGSEA. Trimming removed 4 bases from V and 3 bases from J, with 10 bases in between. This CDR3 comprises 12 residues. The CDR3 DNA follows: TGCAGCGTTGTAGCGCGAGGCTACGAGCAGTACTTC. Its protein product is CSVVARGYEQYF.

This clonotype was seen more than once but under ten times. The junction departs from the called germline gene at one end, perhaps through a read error. The J gene is TRBJ1-3, the V gene TRBV29-1; no clear D gene. CDR3 length: 13 amino acids. CDR1 SQVTM and CDR2 ANQGSEA come from the germline V gene. The DNA of the CDR3 is TGCAGCGTTTCATGGGCCTCTGGAAAGACCATATATTTT. Translating it yields CSVSWASGKTIYF.

Turning to this clonotype: This sequence may be a read error, since a much larger clone differs from it by one base. Given the absence of the conserved phenylalanine or tryptophan at the CDR3 end, a read error is likely. The chain combines TRBV29-1 with TRBJ1-2, with D possibly being TRBD1 (5 bases). This CDR3 is 13 amino acids long. V dropped 1 base and J dropped 1 base, with 7 bases sitting between them. The V gene's germline CDR1 is SQVTM and CDR2 ANQGSEA. CDR3: CSVEGGDNYGYTL. The CDR3 DNA reads as TGCAGCGTTGAAGGGGGGGATAACTATGGCTACACCTTA.

The chain is built from TRBV7-8 and TRBJ1-1; D is ambiguous. Germline V gene sequence: CDR1 SGHVS, CDR2 FQNEAQ. Deletions cut 6 bases from V and 3 bases from J, with 8 bases between. The CDR3 sequence is 12 residues long. CDR3 nucleotides: TGTGCCAGCAGGGAGCCGCACACTGAAGCTTTCTTT. Translating it yields CASREPHTEAFF.

Details on this clonotype: This may come from a read error, since a much larger clone is one base off. The V and J genes are TRBV29-1 and TRBJ1-2; D call uncertain. The length of the CDR3 is 12 residues. Per the germline V gene, CDR1 is SQVTM and CDR2 is ANQGSEA. For the CDR3, the DNA is TGCAGCGTTGAGGCCGGATCCTATGGCTGCACCTTC. The encoded protein is CSVEAGSYGCTF.

A word on this clonotype: One end of the junction is discordant with germline, which a read error may explain. This chain uses TRBV4-2 with TRBJ2-1; no firm D call. The CDR3 is 16 residues long. Germline lookup yields CDR1 LGHNA and CDR2 YNFKEQ. CDR3: CASSQEGSSSYNKQFF. The DNA for the CDR3 is TGTGCCAGCAGCCAAGAAGGCTCGAGCTCCTACAATAAGCAGTTCTTC.

The chain links TRBV12-3 or TRBV12-4 to TRBJ1-2; 7 bases are a match to TRBD1. The CDR3 consists of 13 residues. Trimming removed 3 bases from V and 9 bases from J; junction bases left unmatched: 7. CDR3 amino acids: CASSFSGTASYTF. CDR3 nucleotides: TGTGCCAGCAGTTTTAGCGGGACAGCGAGCTACACCTTC.

About this clonotype itself: A much larger clone lies a single base off, so this may be a read error. As DNA, the CDR3 is TGTGCCATCAGTGAGTCGTGGGAGTGGAGCACAGATACGCAGTATTTT. Its protein product is CAISESWEWSTDTQYF. V usage is TRBV10-3 and J usage is TRBJ2-3; weak D call: TRBD2 (5 bases). The V gene's germline CDR1 is ENHRY and CDR2 SYGVKD. The CDR3 covers 16 residues. Trimming stripped 0 bases from V and 0 bases from J, with 10 bases between.

The V and J genes are TRBV19 and TRBJ1-5; 7 bases agree with TRBD1. V shed 4 bases and J 6 bases; nucleotides not matched to a gene: 6. The germline gives CDR1 LNHDA, CDR2 SQIVND (reference sequence). The CDR3 totals 14 residues. Here the CDR3 reads CASSTTGTSQPQHF. CDR3 in DNA: TGTGCCAGTAGTACGACAGGGACCAGTCAGCCCCAGCATTTT.

Ten or more counts support this clonotype. The V gene is TRBV10-1, the J gene TRBJ2-3; D unresolved. V lost 0 bases and J 2 bases, leaving 3 bases between the germline ends. Germline V CDR1 and CDR2: WNHNN, SYGVQD (reference sequence). The CDR3 covers 13 residues. The CDR3 region is CASSESNTDTQYF. The CDR3 nucleotides read TGCGCCAGCAGTGAGTCTAACACAGATACGCAGTATTTT.

This clonotype was counted ten times or more. The chain links TRBV11-2 to TRBJ2-7; D not certain. Trimming took off 1 base at V and 1 base at J, with 11 bases between the two ends. CDR3 size: 15 residues. Per the germline V gene, CDR1 is SGHAT and CDR2 is FQNNGV. In DNA form, the CDR3 reads TGTGCCAGCAGCTTAGGGCGACGGCTATCCTACGAGCAGTACTTC. Translated, it gives CASSLGRRLSYEQYF.

This clonotype was counted many times. This CDR3 is CASSLDLYSKAWEQFF. In DNA form, the CDR3 reads TGTGCCAGCAGCTTAGATCTATACTCCAAGGCGTGGGAGCAGTTCTTC. The genes are TRBV11-2 and TRBJ2-1, with D unclear. Germline lookup yields CDR1 SGHAT and CDR2 FQNNGV. Trimming took off 0 bases at V and 10 bases at J, with 19 bases between the two ends. CDR3 length: 16 residues. The full variable domain, rest sourced from reference TRBV11-2 and TRBJ2-1, is EAGVAQSPRYKIIEKRQSVAFWCNPISGHATLYWYQQILGQGPKLLIQFQNNGVVDDSQLPKDRFSAERLKGVDSTLKIQPAKLEDSAVYLCASSLDLYSKAWEQFFGPGTRLTVL.

Of note for this clonotype: Just one base apart from a much larger clone, this may be a read error. J is TRBJ1-2 and V is TRBV6-5; TRBD1 is a possible D gene (5 bases). The CDR3 loop spans 14 amino acids. Germline loops: CDR1 MNHEY, CDR2 SVGAGI. CDR3 DNA: TGTACCAGCAGCCGCTCGGACCCCGGGGCCGGCTACACCTTC. This gives the protein CTSSRSDPGAGYTF.

This clonotype is medium-sized (0.01 to 0.1%) in the sample. This chain joins TRBV11-2 and TRBJ1-2; D is undetermined. The germline gives CDR1 SGHAT, CDR2 FQNNGV. The ends were cut back, 5 bases at V and 6 bases at J, with 16 bases in the middle. The CDR3 covers 14 residues. For the CDR3, the DNA is TGTGCCAGCAGCCCCGACACCCCTGGGGATGGCTACACCTTC. Its protein is CASSPDTPGDGYTF. Supplemented by reference TRBV11-2 and TRBJ1-2, the full variable domain reads EAGVAQSPRYKIIEKRQSVAFWCNPISGHATLYWYQQILGQGPKLLIQFQNNGVVDDSQLPKDRFSAERLKGVDSTLKIQPAKLEDSAVYLCASSPDTPGDGYTFGSGTRLTVV.

In this sample, this clonotype turned up a few times. Because it lacks the conserved phenylalanine or tryptophan at the end, this CDR3 is likely a read error. The V gene is TRBV4-2, the J gene TRBJ2-1, with TRBD2 matching 7 bases. There are 15 residues in the CDR3. V gave up 1 base and J gave up 9 bases; unmatched junction bases: 9. CDR1 and CDR2 from the germline V gene are LGHNA and YNFKEQ. This CDR3 reads CASSQGASGGTEQFL. The CDR3 DNA sequence: TGTGCCAGCAGCCAAGGGGCTAGCGGAGGTACTGAGCAGTTCTTA.

The CDR3 loop is CATSDREAPCNEQFF. DNA of the CDR3: TGTGCCACCAGTGACCGGGAGGCCCCCTGCAATGAGCAGTTCTTC. The J gene is TRBJ2-1, the V gene TRBV24-1, with 7 bases fitting TRBD2. J lost 6 bases, V lost 4 bases, and 8 bases had no gene match. Germline CDR1 is KGHDR and CDR2 is SFDVKD. CDR3 length: 15 amino acids.

Remarks on this clonotype: A single base separates this from a much larger clone, so it may be a read error. The rearrangement joins TRBV29-1 to TRBJ2-3, with D perhaps TRBD1 (7 bases). With 5 bases removed from V and 7 bases from J, the gap between germline ends came to 13 bases. This CDR3 spans 12 amino acids. The germline CDR1 and CDR2 sequences are SQVTM and ANQGSEA. DNA for the CDR3: TGCAGCGTTCAGGGGGGATCGAATACGCAGTATTTT. This codes for CSVQGGSNTQYF.